A single sample is the source of the 9 T cell receptor beta chains below, sequenced in a study of blood T cell repertoires in COVID-19. Assay used: immunoSEQ multiplex PCR; TCRdb lists only in-frame clones, some missing. Counted here are some 83,000 clones, around nine tenths occurring once; the ten biggest clones make up under 5%. Sequencing was performed on peripheral blood. These receptors originate from an elderly woman with active or convalescent COVID-19.

This chain joins TRBV7-6 and TRBJ2-7, with 8 bases that match TRBD2. CDR3 length: 13 amino acids. The V and J ends lost 5 bases and 5 bases, in that order; junction bases with no gene match: 5. Germline CDR1 is SGHVS and CDR2 is FNYEAQ. The CDR3 region is CASSSGGQDEQYF. DNA of the CDR3: TGTGCCAGCAGCAGCGGGGGACAAGACGAGCAGTACTTC.

The chain recombines TRBV19 with TRBJ2-7; TRBD2 agrees at 7 bases. The CDR3 contains 13 residues. The V gene end was trimmed by 1 base and the J gene end by 5 bases; junction bases not matched to a gene: 2. The germline CDR1 and CDR2 sequences are LNHDA and SQIVND (reference sequence). The CDR3 loop reads CASSIVLANEQYF. In DNA, the CDR3 is TGTGCCAGTAGTATAGTACTAGCGAACGAGCAGTACTTC.

CDR3 residues: CASSLGTSAFTDTQYF. The CDR3 DNA is TGCGCCAGCAGCTTAGGGACTAGCGCCTTCACAGATACGCAGTATTTT. The chain couples TRBV5-1 to TRBJ2-3, with 10 nucleotides matching TRBD2. This CDR3 contains 16 residues. The V segment lost 2 bases and the J segment 2 bases; nucleotides outside the gene matches: 5. Per germline, CDR1 SGHRS and CDR2 YFSETQ.

The chain links TRBV11-2 to TRBJ2-3; TRBD2 agrees at 8 bases. With 4 bases clipped from V and 6 bases from J, the junction kept 12 bases outside the gene matches. Germline CDR1 SGHAT, CDR2 FQNNGV. This CDR3 region has 16 residues. The CDR3 DNA reads TGTGCCAGCAGCTCCTCATTTAGCGGGATACTGGATACGCAGTATTTT. Its translation: CASSSSFSGILDTQYF.

This clone has only one observation. The chain is built from TRBV6-5 and TRBJ2-7; D may be TRBD2 (6 bases). Per the germline V gene, CDR1 is MNHEY and CDR2 is SVGAGI. There are 15 residues in the CDR3. V lost 5 bases and J 1 base, leaving 15 bases between the germline ends. In nucleotides, the CDR3 is TGTGCCAGCAGTAGATCCGGGACTGGGTCCTACGAGCAGTACTTC. Translated, it gives CASSRSGTGSYEQYF.

The chain is built from TRBV25-1 and TRBJ1-1; D is unclear. Germline V CDR1 and CDR2: MGHDK, SYGVNS. Trimming removed 9 bases at V and 2 bases at J, with 7 bases between. This CDR3 region has 11 residues. The DNA of the CDR3 is TGTGCCAGTGCGAAAAACACTGAAGCTTTCTTT. It is translated as CASAKNTEAFF.

The CDR3 DNA is TGTGCCAGCAGCTCTCCAGGGAACACCGGGGAGCTGTTTTTT. Protein sequence: CASSSPGNTGELFF. V and J are TRBV5-4 and TRBJ2-2; D not resolved. The CDR3 contains 14 residues. V lost 3 bases, J lost 1 base, and 7 bases lay in between. Germline-derived CDR1 and CDR2 are SGHNT and YYREEE (reference sequence).

The rearrangement uses TRBV11-2 and TRBJ2-7; TRBD2 agrees at 11 bases. Germline-derived CDR1 and CDR2 are SGHAT and FQNNGV. The J segment lost 7 bases and the V segment lost 5 bases, leaving 4 bases of the junction unmatched. CDR3 length equals 13 residues. The CDR3 spells CASSLRLAGEQYF. DNA of the CDR3: TGTGCCAGCAGCCTCAGACTAGCGGGAGAGCAGTACTTC.

The chain carries TRBV5-4 and TRBJ1-1; 9 bases are a match to TRBD1. CDR3 length equals 15 residues. CDR1 and CDR2 from the germline V gene are SGHNT and YYREEE (reference sequence). The trim removed 0 bases at V and 5 bases at J, leaving 5 bases unmatched. The CDR3 protein is CASSLGGTGRTEAFF. CDR3 nucleotides: TGTGCCAGCAGCTTGGGTGGGACAGGGAGGACTGAAGCTTTCTTT.